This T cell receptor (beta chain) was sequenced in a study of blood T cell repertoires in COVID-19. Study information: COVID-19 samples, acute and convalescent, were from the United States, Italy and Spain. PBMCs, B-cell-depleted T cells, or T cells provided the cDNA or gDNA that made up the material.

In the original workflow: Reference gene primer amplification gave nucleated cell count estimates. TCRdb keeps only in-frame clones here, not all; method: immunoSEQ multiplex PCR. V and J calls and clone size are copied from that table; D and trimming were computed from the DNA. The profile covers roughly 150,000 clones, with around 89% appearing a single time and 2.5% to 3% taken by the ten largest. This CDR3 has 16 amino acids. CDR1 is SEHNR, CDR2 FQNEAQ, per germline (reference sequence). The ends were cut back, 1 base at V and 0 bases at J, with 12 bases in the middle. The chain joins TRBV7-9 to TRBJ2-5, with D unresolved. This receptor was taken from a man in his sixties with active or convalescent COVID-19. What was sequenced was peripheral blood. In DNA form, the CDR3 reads TGTGCCAGCAGCTTAGGCGGCGGCCCCTACCAAGAGACCCAGTACTTC. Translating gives CASSLGGGPYQETQYF.